This T cell receptor (beta chain) was recovered during a study of T cell responses to AZD1222 COVID-19 vaccine. Points from the study as a whole: Of spike-specific TCRs, nearly half reportedly target regions left unmutated in variants. Clonal diversity was possibly underestimated, and the donors were mostly white British, with more females.

Of note for this clone: The antigen remains unidentified.

This table comes from immunoSEQ multiplex PCR, and its TCRdb copy is limited to in-frame clones, with some not included. The sample shows 110,000 to 150,000 clones, roughly 91% of them seen only once. Pooling was applied to second doses at about 4 or about 12 weeks. This CDR3 is built from 13 residues. Trimming left V 3 bases short and J 0 bases short, with 8 bases between. Germline loops: CDR1 SQVTM, CDR2 ANQGSEA. The chain uses TRBV29-1 and TRBJ1-1; tentative D call: TRBD1 (6 bases). The receptor was isolated from an adult who received the AZD1222 COVID-19 vaccine. Sequenced material: peripheral blood, taken 28 days after the second AZD1222 dose. CDR3 coding DNA: TGCAGCGTTGACGGGACACTGAACACTGAAGCTTTCTTT. Translated: CSVDGTLNTEAFF. The entire variable domain, with the rest obtained from reference TRBV29-1 and TRBJ1-1, is as follows: SAVISQKPSRDICQRGTSLTIQCQVDSQVTMMFWYRQQPGQSLTLIATANQGSEATYESGFVIDKFPISRPNLTFSTLTVSNMSPEDSSIYLCSVDGTLNTEAFFGQGTRLTVV.